These 24 T cell receptor beta chains share one sample of origin, sequenced in a study of blood T cell repertoires in COVID-19. Some clones are missing from TCRdb's copy, which holds only in-frame ones; the method was immunoSEQ multiplex PCR. In the table there are about 110,000 clones, about 90% of which are singletons. The source material was peripheral blood. The receptors come from a human donor in a cohort sampled during active COVID-19.

The rearrangement links TRBV7-9 to TRBJ2-3, with TRBD1 identical over 8 bases. The J segment lost 5 bases and the V segment lost 1 base, leaving 5 bases of the junction unmatched. CDR1 is SEHNR, CDR2 FQNEAQ, per germline (reference sequence). This CDR3 has 15 amino acids. CDR3 in amino acids: CASSLGTGSRDTQYF. CDR3 in DNA: TGTGCCAGCAGCTTAGGGACAGGGTCACGAGATACGCAGTATTTT.

The chain has TRBV28 and TRBJ2-5, with 8 positions matching TRBD1. The junction had 6 bases not matched to a gene; V was cut back by 4 bases and J by 2 bases. The length of the CDR3 is 15 residues. Germline V gene data show CDR1 as MDHEN and CDR2 as SYDVKM. The CDR3 protein is CASSSEDREQETQYF. CDR3 DNA sequence: TGTGCCAGCAGTTCGGAGGACAGGGAGCAAGAGACCCAGTACTTC.

The V and J genes are TRBV6-2 or TRBV6-3 and TRBJ2-7, with 9 positions matching TRBD1. The CDR3 is 13 amino acids. CDR1 MNHEY and CDR2 SVGEGT come from the germline V gene. With V trimmed by 6 bases and J by 6 bases, 6 bases remained unmatched. CDR3 amino acids: CASSQGTGSEQYF. The CDR3 region has the DNA TGTGCCAGCAGCCAGGGGACAGGGTCCGAGCAGTACTTC.

The chain combines TRBV7-9 with TRBJ2-6; tentative D call: TRBD2 (6 bases). CDR3 length: 17 amino acids. The germline V gene has CDR1 SEHNR and CDR2 FQNEAQ (reference sequence). Trimming removed 10 bases at V and 0 bases at J, with 19 bases between. The CDR3 reads CATPPGGNFSGANVLTF. The CDR3 nucleotides read TGTGCCACACCGCCTGGGGGGAACTTCTCTGGGGCCAACGTCCTGACTTTC.

The chain recombines TRBV11-3 with TRBJ2-2; 9 bases agree with TRBD1. Trimming cost V 5 bases and J 1 base; bases outside gene matches: 2. Germline lookup yields CDR1 SGHNT and CDR2 YENEEA. CDR3 length: 15 amino acids. As DNA, the CDR3 is TGTGCCAGCAGCGCGGGACAGGGGAACACCGGGGAGCTGTTTTTT. It specifies CASSAGQGNTGELFF.

The chain carries TRBV2 and TRBJ2-5; 9 bases agree with TRBD1. Germline V lookup: CDR1 SNHLY, CDR2 FYNNEI. The junction had 4 bases not matched to a gene; V was cut back by 8 bases and J by 9 bases. The CDR3 has 11 amino acids. CDR3 region: CASWDRVPQYF. For the CDR3, the DNA is TGTGCCAGCTGGGACAGGGTTCCCCAGTACTTC.

The count of this clone is one. The rearrangement joins TRBV27 to TRBJ2-1; 10 bases map to TRBD2. Germline V lookup: CDR1 MNHEY, CDR2 SMNVEV (reference sequence). This CDR3 is 17 amino acids long. The ends lost 4 bases at V and 0 bases at J; junction bases unmatched: 6. The CDR3 loop is CASSSQAGGPSYNEQFF. The DNA of the CDR3 is TGTGCCAGCAGTTCGCAAGCGGGAGGGCCCTCCTACAATGAGCAGTTCTTC.

V gene TRBV5-1 combines with J gene TRBJ2-5; TRBD2 agrees at 7 bases. The ends lost 3 bases at V and 1 base at J; junction bases unmatched: 3. The germline gives CDR1 SGHRS, CDR2 YFSETQ. This CDR3 is 14 amino acids long. In nucleotides, the CDR3 is TGCGCCAGCAGCTCAGGGACTATCCAAGAGACCCAGTACTTC. Amino acid sequence: CASSSGTIQETQYF.

The chain employs TRBV6-5 and TRBJ1-1, with D hard to call. Trimming removed 5 bases from V and 4 bases from J, with 8 bases in between. Germline assignment: CDR1 MNHEY and CDR2 SVGAGI. The CDR3 sequence is 12 residues long. CDR3 nucleotide sequence: TGTGCCAGCAGTAACCCGGGCACTGAAGCTTTCTTT. Protein: CASSNPGTEAFF.

The chain combines TRBV28 with TRBJ1-3; D remains ambiguous. There are 15 residues in the CDR3. Trimming shortened V by 2 bases and J by 0 bases, and 8 bases separated the two germline ends. Germline values: CDR1 MDHEN, CDR2 SYDVKM. CDR3 DNA sequence: TGTGCCAGCAGTTTAGGGCCCGTCTCTGGAAACACCATATATTTT. This sequence encodes CASSLGPVSGNTIYF. The full variable domain, its missing parts supplied by reference TRBV28 and TRBJ1-3, is DVKVTQSSRYLVKRTGEKVFLECVQDMDHENMFWYRQDPGLGLRLIYFSYDVKMKEKGDIPEGYSVSREKKERFSLILESASTNQTSMYLCASSLGPVSGNTIYFGEGSWLTVV.

This chain connects TRBV4-3 to TRBJ2-1; D remains unclear. CDR3 size: 15 residues. V shed 4 bases and J shed 0 bases, with 10 bases lying between them. Germline CDR1 and CDR2: LGHNA and YSLEER. The CDR3 protein is CASSLGSSSYNEQFF. CDR3 nucleotide sequence: TGCGCCAGCAGCCTAGGTAGCAGCTCCTACAATGAGCAGTTCTTC.

Only one count was recorded for this clone. CDR3 nucleotides: TGTGCCAGCAGCTCACAGACTAGCGGGGCGTCCTACGAGCAGTACTTC. Amino acids: CASSSQTSGASYEQYF. The rearrangement links TRBV7-9 to TRBJ2-7; 11 positions match TRBD2. This CDR3 contains 16 residues. V trimming: 4 bases; J trimming: 1 base; junction bases outside the gene matches: 6. Per the germline V gene, CDR1 is SEHNR and CDR2 is FQNEAQ (reference sequence).

This chain joins TRBV6-5 and TRBJ1-2, with TRBD1 matching 9 bases. The ends lost 6 bases at V and 2 bases at J; junction bases unmatched: 4. This CDR3 has 14 residues. In germline, CDR1 is MNHEY, CDR2 SVGAGI. CDR3 in DNA: TGTGCCAGCAGGCAGACAGGGGGGAACTATGGCTACACCTTC. Translated, it gives CASRQTGGNYGYTF.

The CDR3 bases are TGCAGCGTTGGGGACAGGGGCACAGATACGCAGTATTTT. It specifies CSVGDRGTDTQYF. V gene TRBV29-1 combines with J gene TRBJ2-3; 9 bases align to TRBD1. The ends lost 4 bases at V and 1 base at J; junction bases unmatched: 0. Germline loops: CDR1 SQVTM, CDR2 ANQGSEA. The CDR3 covers 13 residues.

The CDR3 sequence is CASGQGRPNEKLFF. In DNA, the CDR3 is TGTGCCAGCGGACAGGGGAGGCCTAATGAAAAACTGTTTTTT. The chain joins TRBV19 to TRBJ1-4, with 9 bases aligning to TRBD1. The CDR3 covers 14 residues. The V gene's germline CDR1 is LNHDA and CDR2 SQIVND (reference sequence). Germline trimming cut 9 bases from V and 3 bases from J; bases unmatched to any gene: 5.

This chain connects TRBV6-5 to TRBJ2-7, with TRBD2 matching over 8 bases. Germline values: CDR1 MNHEY, CDR2 SVGAGI. The CDR3 is 15 amino acids. V shed 5 bases, J shed 3 bases, and the junction held 9 bases outside the gene matches. The DNA of the CDR3 is TGTGCCAGCAGTAGCGGGGGCCAATCCTACTACGAGCAGTACTTC. Translating it yields CASSSGGQSYYEQYF.

The V and J genes are TRBV19 and TRBJ1-1; maybe TRBD1 (5 bases). The CDR3 length is 15 residues. Deletions cut 7 bases from V and 11 bases from J, with 26 bases between. The germline gives CDR1 LNHDA, CDR2 SQIVND (reference sequence). In DNA, the CDR3 is TGTGCCAGTAAGGCGGGGCAGGGAGCGGTCCAAGGGGCTTTCTTT. The encoded protein is CASKAGQGAVQGAFF.

This clone was found many times. The chain has TRBV12-2 and TRBJ2-1; TRBD2 is the table's D call and was not checked against the DNA. TRBV12-2 constitutes a pseudogene. The CDR3 length is 15 residues. CDR3 DNA: TGTGCAAGTCGCTTGGGCCTAGCGGGAGTGTATGAGCAGTTCTTC. This translates into CASRLGLAGVYEQFF.

The rearrangement joins TRBV6-6 to TRBJ2-2, with a weak D call TRBD2 (5 bases). Per the germline V gene, CDR1 is MNHNY and CDR2 is SVGAGI (reference sequence). The V end was cut by 6 bases, the J end by 3 bases, with 11 bases between. The length of the CDR3 is 14 residues. CDR3 residues: CASSPGGYTGELFF. The DNA of the CDR3 is TGTGCCAGCAGCCCTGGCGGGTACACCGGGGAGCTGTTTTTT.

This sequence joins TRBV6-2 or TRBV6-3 and TRBJ1-5, with D possibly being TRBD1 (5 bases). Per germline, CDR1 MNHEY and CDR2 SVGEGT. CDR3 length: 14 residues. Deletions cut 2 bases from V and 4 bases from J, with 9 bases between. CDR3 region: CASSYTGGNQPQHF. The CDR3 DNA reads as TGTGCCAGCAGTTACACGGGGGGGAATCAGCCCCAGCATTTT.

This chain links TRBV2 with TRBJ2-3; 8 nucleotides align to TRBD2. Germline-derived CDR1 and CDR2 are SNHLY and FYNNEI. This CDR3 contains 17 residues. The trim removed 1 base at V and 0 bases at J, leaving 6 bases unmatched. The CDR3 nucleotides are TGTGCCAGCAGTGAAGGCTGGACTAGCACTAGCACAGATACGCAGTATTTT. Residues: CASSEGWTSTSTDTQYF.

The chain carries TRBV5-1 and TRBJ2-5; no clear D gene. Germline CDR1 SGHRS, CDR2 YFSETQ. The CDR3 is made up of 13 amino acids. V was shortened by 2 bases and J by 4 bases, with 9 bases between the two germline ends. CDR3 protein: CASSFGLGETQYF. CDR3 sequence (DNA): TGCGCCAGCAGCTTCGGGTTGGGAGAGACCCAGTACTTC.

The J gene is TRBJ1-2, the V gene TRBV4-3; D is perhaps TRBD1 (6 bases). Trimming took 0 bases from V and 3 from J, leaving 14 bases between them. Germline CDR1 reads LGHNA; CDR2 reads YSLEER. The CDR3 runs 16 residues. CDR3 in amino acids: CASSQEVGQPYYGYTF. The CDR3 nucleotides are TGCGCCAGCAGCCAAGAGGTCGGACAGCCCTACTATGGCTACACCTTC.

V and J are TRBV28 and TRBJ2-3; D is ambiguous. V lost 3 bases and J 6 bases, leaving 7 bases between the germline ends. The CDR3 has 12 amino acids. CDR1 is MDHEN and CDR2 is SYDVKM in the germline V gene. The DNA of the CDR3 is TGTGCCAGCAGTTTCCGTCGGGATACGCAGTATTTT. Residues: CASSFRRDTQYF.